This T cell receptor (beta chain) derives from a study of OX40 agonist ivuxolimab in advanced cancers. The overall study: One hepatocellular carcinoma and a couple of cutaneous melanoma patients partially responded.

Produced via immunoSEQ multiplex PCR; TCRdb's table is partial and in-frame only. The sample has roughly 29,000 clones; about nine tenths are singletons. This TCR derives from an adult with an advanced solid tumor such as melanoma, head and neck, liver or kidney cancer. The specimen comprised CD4+ or CD8+ T cells sorted from blood, sampled in a trial of the OX40 agonist ivuxolimab.

CDR3 bases: TGTGCTAGTGGTTTGTTCCGGGAACCTAAAAGTCAGCCCCAGCATTTT. Translated, it gives CASGLFREPKSQPQHF. The V and J genes are TRBV12-5 and TRBJ1-5; no clear D gene. The CDR3 is 16 residues long. The germline V and J ends were trimmed by 2 bases and 6 bases, with 17 bases remaining between them. In germline, CDR1 is LGHNT, CDR2 FRNRAP.